Each of the 3 T cell receptor beta chains below was sequenced from the same sample in a study of identical twins (dated by TCRdb to between 2015 and 2016). The library came from 5' RACE. Data came from an Illumina HiSeq 2000. The public reads were reanalyzed by TCRdb: fastp trimming at Q25, MiXCR alignment, in-frame beta chains only. Every distinct CDR3 protein forms one entry, paired with its most common genes and DNA. The sample has under 400,000 distinct CDR3 sequences on record, 7% to 9.5% of them singletons. In total, the top ten clones hold roughly 8.9% of the sample. The sequencing sample was made of naive T cells sorted from blood. Per the publication, the cell subset or site label means: cells isolated with a human naive T-cell isolation kit. The receptors here all came from a woman aged 45 to 65 in good health.

There are a few counts of this clonotype. The chain uses TRBV15 and TRBJ2-2; TRBD1 might be the D (6 bases). The CDR3 sequence is 16 residues long. Per germline, CDR1 LNHNV and CDR2 YYDKDF (reference sequence). The germline V and J ends were trimmed by 1 base and 6 bases, with 15 bases remaining between them. The CDR3 nucleotides read TGTGCCACCAGCAGAGTAGGGACACCGGTTCCCGGGGAGCTGTTTTTT. Amino acid sequence: CATSRVGTPVPGELFF.

DNA of the CDR3: TGTGCCAGCAGTTTCCGGACTAGCGGGAGGATACCCGGCGATGAGCAGTTCTTC. Encoded protein: CASSFRTSGRIPGDEQFF. The chain has TRBV12-3 or TRBV12-4 and TRBJ2-1; 14 positions match TRBD2. The CDR3 sequence is 18 residues long. Trimming cost V 3 bases and J 8 bases; bases outside gene matches: 12.

The V call is TRBV10-3, the J call TRBJ2-1; TRBD1 or TRBD2 may be the D gene (5 bases each). V was cut by 6 bases and J by 9 bases, with 21 bases left in between. CDR3 length: 15 residues. Germline V gene sequence: CDR1 ENHRY, CDR2 SYGVKD. The CDR3 loop reads CAIRSDSRVRGEQFF. The CDR3 DNA sequence: TGTGCCATCAGATCCGACAGTAGAGTCCGGGGTGAGCAGTTCTTC.